This T cell receptor beta chain was sequenced for a study of shared clonotypes between healthy human individuals. Generated by immunoSEQ multiplex PCR, the TCRdb table keeps only in-frame clones and is missing some. Of 1.5 million to 2.5 million clones listed, over 85% are singletons. Germline V gene lookup returns CDR1 SEHNR and CDR2 FQNEAQ (reference sequence). The V segment lost 3 bases and the J segment 8 bases; nucleotides outside the gene matches: 7. This CDR3 is built from 15 residues. CD45RO-negative cells were positively selected for CCR7, leaving out terminally differentiated effector memory CD45RA+ cells.

This chain connects TRBV7-9 to TRBJ1-4; 9 bases agree with TRBD1. This receptor was taken from a man younger than 35 in good health. Sequencing was carried out using naive CD8+ T cells sorted from blood. The CDR3 coding sequence is TGTGCCAGCAGCTTTCCGGGACAGGGTGGAGAAAAACTGTTTTTT. This codes for CASSFPGQGGEKLFF.